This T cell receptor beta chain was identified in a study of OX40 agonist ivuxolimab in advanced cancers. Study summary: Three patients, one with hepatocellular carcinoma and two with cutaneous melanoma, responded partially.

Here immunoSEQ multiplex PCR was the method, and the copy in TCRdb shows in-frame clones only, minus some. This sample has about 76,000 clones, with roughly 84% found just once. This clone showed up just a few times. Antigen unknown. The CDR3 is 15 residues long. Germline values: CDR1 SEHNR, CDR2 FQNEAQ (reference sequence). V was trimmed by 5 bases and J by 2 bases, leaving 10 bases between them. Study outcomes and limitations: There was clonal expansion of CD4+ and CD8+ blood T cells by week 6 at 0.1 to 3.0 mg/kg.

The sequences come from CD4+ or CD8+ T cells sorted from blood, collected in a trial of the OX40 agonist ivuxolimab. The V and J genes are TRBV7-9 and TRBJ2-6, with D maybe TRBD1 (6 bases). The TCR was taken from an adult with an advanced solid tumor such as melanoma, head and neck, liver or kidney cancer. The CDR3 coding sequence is TGTGCCAGCAGCCCACAGGGAACTGGGGCCAACGTCCTGACTTTC. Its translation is CASSPQGTGANVLTF.